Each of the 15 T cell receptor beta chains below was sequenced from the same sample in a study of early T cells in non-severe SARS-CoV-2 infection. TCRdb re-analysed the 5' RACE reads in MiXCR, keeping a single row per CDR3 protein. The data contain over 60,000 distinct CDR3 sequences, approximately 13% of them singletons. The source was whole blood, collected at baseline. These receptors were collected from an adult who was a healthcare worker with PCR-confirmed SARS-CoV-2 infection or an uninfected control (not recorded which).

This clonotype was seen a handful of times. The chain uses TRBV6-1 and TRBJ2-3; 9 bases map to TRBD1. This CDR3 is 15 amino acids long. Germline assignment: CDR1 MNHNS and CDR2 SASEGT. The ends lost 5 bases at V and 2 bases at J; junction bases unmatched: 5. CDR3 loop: CASSQDRGSTDTQYF. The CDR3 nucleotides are TGTGCCAGCAGTCAAGACAGGGGGTCCACAGATACGCAGTATTTT.

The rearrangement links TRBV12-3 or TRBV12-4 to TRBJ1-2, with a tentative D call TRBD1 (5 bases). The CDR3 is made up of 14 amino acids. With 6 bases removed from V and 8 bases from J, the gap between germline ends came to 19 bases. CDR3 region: CASSPPGHPWGYTF. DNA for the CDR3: TGTGCCAGCAGCCCCCCCGGACACCCATGGGGCTACACCTTC.

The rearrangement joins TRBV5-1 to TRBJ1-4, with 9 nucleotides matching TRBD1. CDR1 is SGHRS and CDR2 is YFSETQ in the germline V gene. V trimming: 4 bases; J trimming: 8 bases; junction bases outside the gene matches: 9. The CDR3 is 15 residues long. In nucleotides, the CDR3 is TGCGCCAGCAGCCCGGGACCGACAGGGGGGGAAAAACTGTTTTTT. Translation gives CASSPGPTGGEKLFF.

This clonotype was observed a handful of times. This chain's CDR3 is CASSQDHAGGPDTQYF. In DNA, the CDR3 is TGTGCCAGCAGCCAAGATCACGCGGGGGGGCCAGATACGCAGTATTTT. The chain joins TRBV4-2 to TRBJ2-3; TRBD2 aligns across 9 bases. The V gene's germline CDR1 is LGHNA and CDR2 YNFKEQ. The CDR3 totals 16 residues. With 0 bases clipped from V and 4 bases from J, the junction kept 5 bases outside the gene matches.

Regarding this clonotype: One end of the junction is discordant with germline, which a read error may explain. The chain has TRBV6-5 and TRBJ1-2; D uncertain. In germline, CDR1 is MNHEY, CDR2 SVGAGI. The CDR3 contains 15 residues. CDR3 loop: CASSYVGVVGYGHTF. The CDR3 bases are TGTGCCAGCAGTTATGTTGGAGTTGTTGGCTATGGCCACACCTTC.

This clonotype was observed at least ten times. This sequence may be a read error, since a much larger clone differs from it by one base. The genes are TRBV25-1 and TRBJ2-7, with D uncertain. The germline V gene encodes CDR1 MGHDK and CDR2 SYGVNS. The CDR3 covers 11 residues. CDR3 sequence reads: CASSESSEQYF. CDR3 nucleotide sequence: TGTGCCAGCAGTGAATCCTCCGAGCAGTACTTC.

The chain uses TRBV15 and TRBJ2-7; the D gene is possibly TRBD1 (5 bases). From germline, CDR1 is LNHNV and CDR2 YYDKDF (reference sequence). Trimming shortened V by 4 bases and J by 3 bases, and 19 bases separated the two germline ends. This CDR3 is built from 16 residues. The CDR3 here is CATSKSGAAQDYEQYF. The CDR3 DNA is TGTGCCACCAGCAAGAGTGGGGCCGCACAAGACTACGAGCAGTACTTC.

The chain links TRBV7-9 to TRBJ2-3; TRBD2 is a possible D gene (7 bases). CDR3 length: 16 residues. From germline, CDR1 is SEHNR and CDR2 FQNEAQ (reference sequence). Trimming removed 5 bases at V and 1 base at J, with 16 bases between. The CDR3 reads CASSVLRGPGTDTQYF. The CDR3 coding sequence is TGTGCCAGCAGCGTCCTGCGGGGGCCAGGCACAGATACGCAGTATTTT. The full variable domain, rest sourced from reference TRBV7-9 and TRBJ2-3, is DTGVSQNPRHKITKRGQNVTFRCDPISEHNRLYWYRQTLGQGPEFLTYFQNEAQLEKSRLLSDRFSAERPKGSFSTLEIQRTEQGDSAMYLCASSVLRGPGTDTQYFGPGTRLTVL.

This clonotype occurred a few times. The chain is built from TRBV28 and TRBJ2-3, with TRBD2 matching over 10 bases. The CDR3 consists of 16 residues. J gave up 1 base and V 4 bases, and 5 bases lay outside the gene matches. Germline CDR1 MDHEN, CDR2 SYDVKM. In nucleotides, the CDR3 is TGTGCCAGCAGTTCCCCCGGACTAGCGGGCACAGATACGCAGTATTTT. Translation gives CASSSPGLAGTDTQYF.

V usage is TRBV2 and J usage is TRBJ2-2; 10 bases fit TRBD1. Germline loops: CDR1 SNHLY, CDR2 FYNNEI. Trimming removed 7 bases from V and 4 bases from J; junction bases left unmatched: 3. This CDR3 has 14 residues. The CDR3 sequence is CASKTGGITGELFF. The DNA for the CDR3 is TGTGCCAGCAAGACAGGGGGCATCACCGGGGAGCTGTTTTTT.

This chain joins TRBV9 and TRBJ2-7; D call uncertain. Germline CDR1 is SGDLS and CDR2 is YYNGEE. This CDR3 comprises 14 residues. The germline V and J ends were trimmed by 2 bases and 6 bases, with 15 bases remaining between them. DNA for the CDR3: TGTGCCAGCAGCGTCGGCCGTCCCCAGTCCGAGCAGTACTTC. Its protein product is CASSVGRPQSEQYF.

CDR3 amino acids: CASSFSGSSYNEQFF. In DNA, the CDR3 is TGCGCCAGCAGTTTTAGCGGGAGCTCCTACAATGAGCAGTTCTTC. V usage is TRBV5-1 and J usage is TRBJ2-1; 9 nucleotides line up with TRBD2. This CDR3 has 15 residues. Germline V gene lookup returns CDR1 SGHRS and CDR2 YFSETQ. The V segment lost 5 bases and the J segment 0 bases; nucleotides outside the gene matches: 3. The complete variable domain, with remaining parts taken from reference TRBV5-1 and TRBJ2-1, reads KAGVTQTPRYLIKTRGQQVTLSCSPISGHRSVSWYQQTPGQGLQFLFEYFSETQRNKGNFPGRFSGRQFSNSRSEMNVSTLELGDSALYLCASSFSGSSYNEQFFGPGTRLTVL.

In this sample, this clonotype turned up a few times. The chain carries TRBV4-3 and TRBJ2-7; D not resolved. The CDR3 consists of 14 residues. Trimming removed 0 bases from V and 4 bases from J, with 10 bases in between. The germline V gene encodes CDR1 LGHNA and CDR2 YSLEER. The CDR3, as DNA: TGCGCCAGCAGCCAAGATACGTTCGGATACGAGCAGTACTTC. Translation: CASSQDTFGYEQYF.

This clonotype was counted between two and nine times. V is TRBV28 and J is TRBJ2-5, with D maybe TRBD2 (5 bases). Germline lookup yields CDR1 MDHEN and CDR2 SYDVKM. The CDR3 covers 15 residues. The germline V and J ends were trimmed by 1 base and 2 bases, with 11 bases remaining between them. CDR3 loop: CASSLSPEGQETQYF. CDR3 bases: TGTGCCAGCAGTTTATCCCCCGAGGGACAAGAGACCCAGTACTTC.

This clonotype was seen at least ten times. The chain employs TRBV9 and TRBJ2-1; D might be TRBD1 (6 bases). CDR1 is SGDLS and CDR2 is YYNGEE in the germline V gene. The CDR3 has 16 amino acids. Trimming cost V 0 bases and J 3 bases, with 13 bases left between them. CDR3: CASSVGLGTSYNEQFF. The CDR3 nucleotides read TGTGCCAGCAGCGTAGGGTTAGGGACAAGCTACAATGAGCAGTTCTTC. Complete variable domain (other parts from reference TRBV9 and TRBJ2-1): DSGVTQTPKHLITATGQRVTLRCSPRSGDLSVYWYQQSLDQGLQFLIQYYNGEERAKGNILERFSAQQFPDLHSELNLSSLELGDSALYFCASSVGLGTSYNEQFFGPGTRLTVL.